This T cell receptor (beta chain) was documented in a study of metastatic and nonmetastatic thyroid tumors. Study context: Malignant thyroid and benign thyroid patients provided blood and tumor or nodule tissue whose repertoires were compared.

TCRdb re-clonotyped the PCR reads through MiXCR. The table shows 20,000 to 30,000 clones, with around 15% occurring only once. No treatment of any kind had been given to any patient before thyroid surgery. Germline assignment: CDR1 SGHKS and CDR2 YYEKEE (reference sequence). The CDR3 has 15 residues. V was clipped by 0 bases and J by 2 bases, with 11 bases between them. The sample holds many counts of this clone. The genes are TRBV5-5 and TRBJ2-5; perhaps D is TRBD1 or TRBD2 (6 bases each). The sample was blood. This clonotype originated in a female donor with papillary thyroid cancer or a benign thyroid nodule (not recorded which). Some clones in this sample may be carry-over from other donors' samples. CDR3 DNA: TGTGCCAGCAGCTTGGGGACAGCGGGTCAAGAGACCCAGTACTTC. Translating gives CASSLGTAGQETQYF.